This TCR beta chain emerged from a study of blood T cell repertoires in COVID-19. Study overall: COVID-19 samples collected from the United States, Italy and Spain covered acute and convalescent phases. PBMCs, B-cell-depleted T cells, or T cells provided the cDNA or gDNA that made up the material.

CDR3 size: 15 residues. Germline CDR1 reads KGHDR; CDR2 reads SFDVKD. Trimming cost V 6 bases and J 2 bases, with 13 bases left between them. In the original processing: It was from reference gene primer amplification that nucleated cell counts were estimated. Assay used: immunoSEQ multiplex PCR; TCRdb lists only in-frame clones, some missing. From that table come the V and J calls and clone size; the DNA was used to work out D and trimming. The data hold 350,000 or so clones, with around 83% observed a single time. This rearrangement joins TRBV24-1 to TRBJ1-5; maybe TRBD1 (6 bases). The sample was peripheral blood. This receptor was identified in a man younger than 40 with active or convalescent COVID-19. The CDR3, as DNA: TGTGCCACCAGTAGCAGGGGTAGGGGCAATCAGCCCCAGCATTTT. Protein product: CATSSRGRGNQPQHF.